Detailed here is one TCR beta chain. What it recognizes is unknown. The sample belongs to a study of T-cell reconstitution after alpha-beta-depleted transplantation in children. Study conclusions and caveats: Where alpha-beta T cells came from about two months after transplant was reportedly several hundred expanded graft clones. Newly produced T cells mostly accounted for T-cell counts and diversity one year post-transplant.

Researchers prepared the TCRbeta library using unique molecular identifiers, the study reports. TCRdb reanalysed the PCR reads using MiXCR and keeps one entry per CDR3 protein. The sample includes a few hundred thousand distinct CDR3 sequences, about a quarter of them seen just once. Trimming at V came to 4 bases and at J to 8 bases, leaving 5 bases not matched to a gene. The CDR3 spans 13 residues. Per the germline V gene, CDR1 is SQVTM and CDR2 is ANQGSEA. The source of this sequence is a boy less than two years old with Wiskott-Aldrich syndrome, due to receive a stem cell transplant. The sequencing used PBMCs, collected before TCRalphabeta/CD19-depleted stem cell transplant. The chain carries TRBV29-1 and TRBJ2-1; 10 bases are shared with TRBD2. CDR3 nucleotide sequence: TGCAGCGTTGGTCCAGCGGGAGGGTATGAGCAGTTCTTC. Translated: CSVGPAGGYEQFF.